This is a list of T cell receptor beta chains from one sample in a study of blood T cell repertoires in COVID-19. Some clones are missing from TCRdb's copy, which holds only in-frame ones; the method was immunoSEQ multiplex PCR. The data contain about 72,000 clones, over 65% of them singletons. Sequencing was carried out using peripheral blood. The receptors originated from a woman older than 75 with acute or convalescent COVID-19. CDR3s include the opening cysteine and the closing phenylalanine or tryptophan. The D gene is left open where the match is weak. Clone sizes are given selectively: once, few, many, or a class where the clone is expanded.

TRBJ2-3 | TRBV14 | TRBD1 | - | TGTGCCAGCAGCTTACAGGGGAGTTTCACAGATACGCAGTATTTT | CASSLQGSFTDTQYF
TRBJ2-3 | TRBV2 | - | few | TGTGCCAGCAAACGGAGCTCGATAGGTGCAGATACGCAGTATTTT | CASKRSSIGADTQYF
TRBJ2-2 | TRBV3-1/TRBV3-2 | TRBD1 | - | TGTGCCAGCAGCCGAGGACAGGGGGCGGGCGGGGAGCTGTTTTTT | CASSRGQGAGGELFF
TRBJ2-5 | TRBV6-5 | TRBD2 | - | TGTGCCAGCAATGCCGCGGGAGGCTGGGAGACCCAGTACTTC | CASNAAGGWETQYF
TRBJ1-2 | TRBV10-2 | - | - | TGCGCCAGCAGTCAGGGGAACTATGGCTACACCTTC | CASSQGNYGYTF
TRBJ1-1 | TRBV5-1 | - | - | TGCGCCAGCAGCTTGGCTGGGGCATGGAACACTGAAGCTTTCTTT | CASSLAGAWNTEAFF
TRBJ2-7 | TRBV7-6 | TRBD1 | - | TGTGCCAGCAGCTTAGATGGTGAGGACAGGGGGAACTACGAGCAGTACTTC | CASSLDGEDRGNYEQYF
TRBJ1-2 | TRBV5-6 | TRBD1 | - | TGTGCCAGCAGCTCCCCCGGGACAGGGGAAAAGATTTATGGCTACACCTTC | CASSSPGTGEKIYGYTF
TRBJ2-1 | TRBV7-7 | TRBD2 | - | TGTGCCAGCAGCTTTGCTGCTAGCGGGCCGTACAATGAGCAGTTCTTC | CASSFAASGPYNEQFF
TRBJ1-2 | TRBV24-1 | TRBD1 | - | TGTGCCACCAGTGATGGACAGGGACGCGGCTACACCTTC | CATSDGQGRGYTF
TRBJ2-7 | TRBV10-2 | TRBD1 | - | TGCGCCAGCAGCACAGGGGTAGAGCAGTACTTC | CASSTGVEQYF
TRBJ1-2 | TRBV6-5 | TRBD1 | - | TGTGCCAGCAGTCCTCAGACAGGGGGATTAGGTGGCTACACCTTC | CASSPQTGGLGGYTF
TRBJ2-2 | TRBV5-4 | TRBD1 | - | TGTGCCAGCAGCCCCATCCCGACAGGGGGTAACACCGGGGAGCTGTTTTTT | CASSPIPTGGNTGELFF
TRBJ1-2 | TRBV24-1 | TRBD1 | - | TGTGCCACCAGTGATTGGCCGGGACAGAAGGGCTACACCTTC | CATSDWPGQKGYTF
TRBJ1-4 | TRBV4-2 | TRBD1 | few | TGTGCCAGCAGCCGAGACACAGGGGAAGCGGAAGAAAAACTGTTTTTT | CASSRDTGEAEEKLFF
TRBJ2-3 | TRBV10-3 | TRBD2 | - | TGTGCCATCCAAAGCGGGAGTCGGATCACAGATACGCAGTATTTT | CAIQSGSRITDTQYF
TRBJ1-5 | TRBV15 | TRBD1 | - | TGTGCCACCACGACAGGGGGTCAGCCCCAGCATTTT | CATTTGGQPQHF
TRBJ2-3 | TRBV2 | - | once | TGTGCCAGCAGTGAAAAGCTTTTTAGCACAGATACGCAGTATTTT | CASSEKLFSTDTQYF
TRBJ1-1 | TRBV4-2 | TRBD1 | - | TGTGCCAGCAGCCAAGATCGGGACAGTTACACTGAAGCTTTCTTT | CASSQDRDSYTEAFF
TRBJ1-2 | TRBV12-3/TRBV12-4 | TRBD1 | - | TGTGCCAGTCGTGGGCAGGGGGCGCGGGGCTACACCTTC | CASRGQGARGYTF
TRBJ1-1 | TRBV5-5 | - | - | TGTGCCAGCAGCTTGGGGGTGGCGGGGACTGAAGCTTTCTTT | CASSLGVAGTEAFF
TRBJ1-1 | TRBV9 | - | - | TGTGCCAGCAGCGTAGGGTCAGGTCTCCCGAACACTGAAGCTTTCTTT | CASSVGSGLPNTEAFF
TRBJ2-7 | TRBV18 | - | - | TGTGCCAGCTCACCACCGGGGGCTGAGGCCTACGAGCAGTACTTC | CASSPPGAEAYEQYF
TRBJ1-1 | TRBV19 | TRBD1 | - | TGTGCCAGTATCCTGGACAGGGTGAACACTGAAGCTTTCTTT | CASILDRVNTEAFF
TRBJ1-1 | TRBV19 | - | - | TGTGCCAGTAGTATCCGGCAGGGCCCCACTGAAGCTTTCTTT | CASSIRQGPTEAFF
TRBJ2-6 | TRBV18 | - | - | TGTGCCAGCTCACCTTACCCCATCGACGGAGCTGGGGCCAACGTCCTGACTTTC | CASSPYPIDGAGANVLTF